The TCR beta chain under discussion was sequenced for a study of blood T cell repertoires in COVID-19. Background on the study: Spain, Italy and the United States supplied samples that represented acute and convalescent COVID-19.

Measured with immunoSEQ multiplex PCR; TCRdb has only the in-frame clones, and not every one. The sample has hundreds of thousands of clones, around 83% seen once. The trim removed 6 bases at V and 2 bases at J, leaving 6 bases unmatched. The CDR3 extends over 15 amino acids. The germline gives CDR1 MNHEY, CDR2 SVGAGI. As for this clone: In the same sample, other DNA sequences code for this CDR3.

V usage is TRBV6-5 and J usage is TRBJ1-5; TRBD1 aligns across 8 bases. The TCR originated in a woman aged 60 to 75 with active or convalescent COVID-19. The sequenced sample was peripheral blood. CDR3 amino acids: CASSSDRGGNQPQHF. Written as DNA, the CDR3 is TGTGCCAGCAGCTCCGACAGGGGAGGCAATCAGCCCCAGCATTTT.